This T cell receptor beta chain was sequenced in a study of cytomegalovirus exposure and HLA in healthy donors. The study, taken as a whole, reports: The authors later found most CMV-associated TCR beta chains appeared HLA-restricted. Whilst most TCR sequences proved rare, a subset of public TCRs occurred across many donors.

This clone was observed a handful of times. The antigen remains unidentified. The PCR used 60 Vbeta and 13 Jbeta primers. In the source study's methods: An analysis that came later counted some 81 million unique TCR beta chains, 10 million to 11 million shared. Sequencing used immunoSEQ multiplex PCR; TCRdb keeps in-frame clones, though not all of them. D and trimming were read from the DNA, whereas the V and J calls and clone size are those reported in that table. The table shows some 150,000 clones, with around 66% occurring only once. Germline V gene data show CDR1 as MNHNS and CDR2 as SASEGT. This CDR3 has 14 residues. With V trimmed by 6 bases and J by 2 bases, 4 bases remained unmatched.

The chain employs TRBV6-1 and TRBJ2-1; 7 bases map to TRBD1. The sequencing input was PBMCs. The TCR comes from a woman younger than 45 in good health and CMV-seropositive. The CDR3: CASSLTGTYNEQFF. The CDR3 DNA reads TGTGCCAGCAGCCTGACAGGGACCTACAATGAGCAGTTCTTC.